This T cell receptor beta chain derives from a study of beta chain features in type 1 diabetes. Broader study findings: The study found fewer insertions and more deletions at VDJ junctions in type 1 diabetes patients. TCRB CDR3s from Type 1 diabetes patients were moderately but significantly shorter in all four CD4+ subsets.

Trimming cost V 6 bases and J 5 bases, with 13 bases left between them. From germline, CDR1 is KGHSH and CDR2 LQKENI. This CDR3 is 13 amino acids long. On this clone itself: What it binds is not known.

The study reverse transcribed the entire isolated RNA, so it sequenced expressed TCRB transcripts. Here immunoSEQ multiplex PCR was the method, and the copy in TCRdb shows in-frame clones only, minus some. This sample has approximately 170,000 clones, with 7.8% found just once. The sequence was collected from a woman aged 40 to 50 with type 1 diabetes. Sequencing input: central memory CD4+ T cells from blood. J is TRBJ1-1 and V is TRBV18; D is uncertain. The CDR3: CASSSSGQTEAFF. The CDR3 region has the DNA TGTGCCAGCTCCTCCTCTGGGCAGACTGAAGCTTTCTTT.